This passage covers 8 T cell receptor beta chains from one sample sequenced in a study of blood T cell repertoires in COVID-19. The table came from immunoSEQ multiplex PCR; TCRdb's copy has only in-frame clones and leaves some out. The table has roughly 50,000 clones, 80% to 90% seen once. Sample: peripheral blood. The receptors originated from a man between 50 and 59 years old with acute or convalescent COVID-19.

CDR3 in amino acids: CASSLDGGRTQYF. CDR3 sequence (DNA): TGTGCCAGCAGCTTGGACGGGGGAAGGACCCAGTACTTC. The V call is TRBV28, the J call TRBJ2-5, with D perhaps matching TRBD2 (6 bases). V dropped 6 bases and J dropped 7 bases, with 15 bases sitting between them. CDR1 and CDR2 from the germline V gene are MDHEN and SYDVKM. CDR3 length: 13 amino acids. Using reference TRBV28 and TRBJ2-5 for the parts outside the CDR3, the full variable domain is DVKVTQSSRYLVKRTGEKVFLECVQDMDHENMFWYRQDPGLGLRLIYFSYDVKMKEKGDIPEGYSVSREKKERFSLILESASTNQTSMYLCASSLDGGRTQYFGPGTRLLVL.

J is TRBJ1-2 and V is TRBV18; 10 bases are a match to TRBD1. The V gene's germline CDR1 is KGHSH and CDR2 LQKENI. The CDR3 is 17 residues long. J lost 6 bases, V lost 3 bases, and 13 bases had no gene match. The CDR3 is CASSPLPGTGARNGYTF. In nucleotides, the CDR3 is TGTGCCAGCTCACCCCTCCCCGGGACAGGGGCGCGGAATGGCTACACCTTC. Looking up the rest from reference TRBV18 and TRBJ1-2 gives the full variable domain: NAGVMQNPRHLVRRRGQEARLRCSPMKGHSHVYWYRQLPEEGLKFMVYLQKENIIDESGMPKERFSAEFPKEGPSILRIQQVVRGDSAAYFCASSPLPGTGARNGYTFGSGTRLTVV.

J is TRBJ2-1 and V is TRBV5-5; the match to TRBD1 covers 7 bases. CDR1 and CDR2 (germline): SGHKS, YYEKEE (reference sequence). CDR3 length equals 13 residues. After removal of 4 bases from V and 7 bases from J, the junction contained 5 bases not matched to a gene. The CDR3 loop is CASSEQGLNEQFF. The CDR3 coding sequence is TGTGCCAGCAGCGAACAGGGGTTGAATGAGCAGTTCTTC.

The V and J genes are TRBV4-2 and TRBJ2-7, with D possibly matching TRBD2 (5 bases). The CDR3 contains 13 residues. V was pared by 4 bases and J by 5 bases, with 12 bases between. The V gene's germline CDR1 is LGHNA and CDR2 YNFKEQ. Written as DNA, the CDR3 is TGTGCCAGCAGCCTCAAGAACGGGGACGAGCAGTACTTC. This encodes CASSLKNGDEQYF.

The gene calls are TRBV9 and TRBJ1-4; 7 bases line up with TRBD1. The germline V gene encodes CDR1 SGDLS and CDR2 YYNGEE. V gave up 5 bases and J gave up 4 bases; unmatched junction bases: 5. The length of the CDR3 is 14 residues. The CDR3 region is CASSSTGVNEKLFF. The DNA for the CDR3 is TGTGCCAGCAGTTCCACAGGGGTTAATGAAAAACTGTTTTTT.

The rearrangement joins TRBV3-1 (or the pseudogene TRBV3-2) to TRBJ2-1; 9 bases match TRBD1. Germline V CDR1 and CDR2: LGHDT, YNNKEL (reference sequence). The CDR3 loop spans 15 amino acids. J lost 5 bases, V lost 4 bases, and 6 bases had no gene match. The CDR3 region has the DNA TGTGCCAGCAGCCGACGGACAGGGGCCGACAATGAGCAGTTCTTC. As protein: CASSRRTGADNEQFF.

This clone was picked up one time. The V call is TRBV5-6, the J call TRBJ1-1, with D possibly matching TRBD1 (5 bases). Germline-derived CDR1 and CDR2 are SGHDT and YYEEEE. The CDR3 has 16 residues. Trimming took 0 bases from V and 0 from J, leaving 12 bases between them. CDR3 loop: CASSLAGALLNTEAFF. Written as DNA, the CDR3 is TGTGCCAGCAGCTTGGCTGGGGCGCTTCTGAACACTGAAGCTTTCTTT.

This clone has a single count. In nucleotides, the CDR3 is TGTGCCAGCAGCCCCGGACAGAATCTTTATGGCTACACCTTC. Protein: CASSPGQNLYGYTF. V is TRBV14 and J is TRBJ1-2, with D perhaps matching TRBD1 (6 bases). CDR3 length equals 14 residues. Germline CDR1 is SGHDN and CDR2 is FVKESK. V lost 4 bases and J 5 bases, leaving 14 bases between the germline ends.